The text below deals with one T cell receptor beta chain. The antigen remains unidentified. This specimen comes from a study of response to subunit inactivated influenza vaccine. Study observations and caveats: The authors offered the suggestion that each seasonal influenza vaccination recruits few new T cells.

TCRdb ran MiXCR on the RT-PCR reads and lists one entry per CDR3 protein. The sample shows approximately 230,000 distinct CDR3 sequences, 12% of them seen only once. V was trimmed by 0 bases and J by 3 bases, leaving 12 bases between them. There are 16 residues in the CDR3. CDR1 is LGHNA and CDR2 is YSLEER in the germline V gene. The sequencing used non-naive T cells sorted from PBMCs, collected 14 to 15 days before vaccination. The TCR originated in a man aged 50-60 years who received an inactivated influenza vaccine. V and J are TRBV4-3 and TRBJ2-4; a weak D match, TRBD2 (5 bases). This CDR3 is CASSQEPRAVKNIQYF. The DNA of the CDR3 is TGCGCCAGCAGCCAAGAGCCGAGGGCGGTCAAAAACATTCAGTACTTC.